The clone carrying this TCR beta chain has at least ten counts. The junction had 9 bases not matched to a gene; V was cut back by 1 base and J by 1 base. The CDR3 is 19 residues long. CDR1 is KGHSH, CDR2 LQKENI, per germline. This specimen comes from a study of blood T cells in healthy people across ages. The use of a sample-barcoded 5' primer and a J-beta primer mix characterized a second PCR of roughly 7 to 11 cycles. TCRdb redid the calling of the 5' RACE reads with MiXCR, one entry per CDR3 protein. Of 600,000 to 800,000 distinct CDR3 sequences in the sample, approximately 52% were seen once. This rearrangement joins TRBV18 to TRBJ2-1, with 11 bases fitting TRBD2. Sequences were obtained from blood. The clonotype was recovered from a woman older than 75 in good health. CDR3 loop: CASSPQAGLAGNSYNEQFF. Written as DNA, the CDR3 is TGTGCCAGCTCACCACAGGCTGGACTAGCGGGTAATTCCTACAATGAGCAGTTCTTC.